The clone carrying this T cell receptor (beta chain) has a handful of counts. Libraries were prepared by immunoSEQ multiplex PCR; TCRdb keeps only in-frame clonotypes and omits some of them. In the table there are 150,000 to 200,000 clones, 70% to 90% of which are singletons. This entry belongs to a study of blood T cell repertoires in COVID-19. Study context: Samples taken during acute and convalescent COVID-19 were collected in the United States, Italy and Spain.

There are 15 residues in the CDR3. With 2 bases clipped from V and 1 base from J, the junction kept 2 bases outside the gene matches. Looked up from germline, CDR1 is SGHTA and CDR2 is FQGNSA. The chain uses TRBV7-2 and TRBJ2-7; 10 nucleotides agree with TRBD2. Sequencing was performed on peripheral blood. The sequence derives from a man aged 55 to 70 with acute or convalescent COVID-19. Here the CDR3 reads CASSLRTSGSYEQYF. The CDR3 DNA sequence: TGTGCCAGCAGCTTACGGACTAGCGGATCCTACGAGCAGTACTTC.